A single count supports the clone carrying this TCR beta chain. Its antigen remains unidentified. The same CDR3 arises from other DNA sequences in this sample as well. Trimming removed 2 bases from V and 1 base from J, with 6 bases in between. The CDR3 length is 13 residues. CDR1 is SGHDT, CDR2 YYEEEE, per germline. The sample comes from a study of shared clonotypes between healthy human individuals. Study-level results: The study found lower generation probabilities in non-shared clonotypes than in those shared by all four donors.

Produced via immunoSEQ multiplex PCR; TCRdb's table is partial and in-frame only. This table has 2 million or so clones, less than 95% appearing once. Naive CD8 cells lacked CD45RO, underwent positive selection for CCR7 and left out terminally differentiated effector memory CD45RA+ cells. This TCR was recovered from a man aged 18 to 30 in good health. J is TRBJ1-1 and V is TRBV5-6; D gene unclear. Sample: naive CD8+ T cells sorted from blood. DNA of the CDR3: TGTGCCAGCAGCTTTGGAGGGAACACTGAAGCTTTCTTT. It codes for CASSFGGNTEAFF.